This T cell receptor beta chain was sequenced during a study of a mutant IDH1 vaccine in newly diagnosed glioma. Overall study context: There were approximately 60% males and roughly 38% females among treated patients, whose mean age was approximately 38 years. Earlier treatment was radiotherapy, temozolomide, or both, with most getting both.

Clones were sequenced by immunoSEQ multiplex PCR, and TCRdb holds only the in-frame ones, with some missing. The sample carries around 60,000 clones, approximately 90% recorded once. A word on this clone: Its matching antigen is unknown.

The time point was: week 11, during vaccination. Vaccination used 300 ug of mutant IDH1 20-mer peptide per dose, with topical imiquimod. Each of the donors came in with new WHO grade 3 or 4 astrocytomas that were IDH1-mutant and ATRX-lost. CDR3 length equals 16 residues. The germline CDR1 and CDR2 sequences are GTSNPN and SVGIG (reference sequence). Trimming cost V 0 bases and J 3 bases, with 15 bases left between them. This specimen consisted of PBMCs, obtained from a glioma patient whose treatment included an IDH1 peptide vaccine. This sequence was found in a man aged 40-50 years with glioma. The rearrangement links TRBV30 to TRBJ1-5; D remains unclear. CDR3 coding DNA: TGTGCCTGGAGTGTAAGGCTCACCGGACTCAATCAGCCCCAGCATTTT. It specifies CAWSVRLTGLNQPQHF.